This TCR beta chain was obtained from a study of CD8+ T cells in alopecia areata. Regarding the study as a whole: Compared with mice, patients displayed less clear TCR sharing, possibly for HLA-related reasons.

RNA extraction and reverse transcription yielded cDNA as sequencing template. Only in-frame clones appear in the TCRdb table, and some are missing; sequencing was by immunoSEQ multiplex PCR. The sample lists under 130,000 clones, around three fifths occurring once. Remarks on this clone: What it recognizes is unknown.

The CDR3 covers 15 residues. Trimming left V 1 base short and J 7 bases short, with 11 bases between. In germline, CDR1 is SGHTA, CDR2 FQGTGA. Sorting separated CD4+ and CD8+ T cells out of PBMCs. The chain employs TRBV7-3 and TRBJ1-6; D is perhaps TRBD1 (6 bases). The sample consisted of CD4+ T cells sorted from blood. The TCR originated in a human donor in good health. In nucleotides, the CDR3 is TGTGCCAGCAGCTTAAACCCAACAGGGAATTCACCCCTCCACTTT. Its translation: CASSLNPTGNSPLHF.